This T cell receptor beta chain derives from a study of control samples from healthy donors and cancer patients. V was trimmed by 5 bases and J by 1 base, leaving 14 bases between them. Germline V lookup: CDR1 SGDLS, CDR2 YYNGEE. The CDR3 runs 15 residues. TCRdb keeps only in-frame clones here, not all; method: immunoSEQ multiplex PCR. The data contain about 89,000 clones, more than 75% of them seen just once; the ten biggest clones take up roughly 21%. Sequencing was carried out using blood. The TCR was taken from a man aged 25-40 years in good health. The V and J genes are TRBV9 and TRBJ2-3, with D maybe TRBD2 (7 bases). The CDR3 DNA sequence: TGTGCCAGCAGGAGGGGCGGGGGCCGCACAGATACGCAGTATTTT. Its protein is CASRRGGGRTDTQYF.